The source of this T cell receptor beta chain is a study of T cell changes during pregnancy in multiple sclerosis. Trimming shortened V by 0 bases and J by 4 bases, and 20 bases separated the two germline ends. The V gene's germline CDR1 is SGDLS and CDR2 YYNGEE. The CDR3 covers 18 residues. The assay was immunoSEQ multiplex PCR, and TCRdb's table has in-frame clones only and misses some. Of 30,000 to 45,000 clones listed, just over 90% are singletons. The source was CD4+ T cells from peripheral blood mononuclear cells, collected after pregnancy. This chain connects TRBV9 to TRBJ1-5; TRBD1 might be the D (6 bases). The sequence was obtained from a female donor with multiple sclerosis, enrolled in a pregnancy study. CDR3 DNA sequence: TGTGCCAGCAGCGTAGCTCATTTCTCCCACGACAGGAATCAGCCCCAGCATTTT. Translated: CASSVAHFSHDRNQPQHF.